This entry is about one T cell receptor (beta chain). This record belongs to a study of blood T cell repertoires in COVID-19. Background on the study: Sites in the United States, Italy and Spain provided acute and convalescent COVID-19 samples. Sources were T cells, B-cell-depleted T cells, or PBMCs; the material itself was cDNA or gDNA.

V shed 4 bases, J shed 4 bases, and the junction held 16 bases outside the gene matches. This CDR3 contains 19 residues. Authors' data handling: Amplifying reference gene primers gave estimates of nucleated cell counts. Sequencing used immunoSEQ multiplex PCR; TCRdb keeps in-frame clones, though not all of them. The V and J calls and clone size were taken over from that table, and D and trimming were inferred from the DNA. The profile shows about 270,000 clones, 86% of them singletons. The receptor was derived from a man aged 40-49 years with active or convalescent COVID-19. What was sequenced was peripheral blood. The chain couples TRBV5-3 to TRBJ1-6; 8 nucleotides line up with TRBD1. TRBV5-3 is marked as an open reading frame, function uncertain. CDR3 protein: CARSIRDRFNHAYNSPLHF. The CDR3 bases are TGTGCCAGAAGCATCCGGGACAGGTTTAACCACGCGTATAATTCACCCCTCCACTTT.